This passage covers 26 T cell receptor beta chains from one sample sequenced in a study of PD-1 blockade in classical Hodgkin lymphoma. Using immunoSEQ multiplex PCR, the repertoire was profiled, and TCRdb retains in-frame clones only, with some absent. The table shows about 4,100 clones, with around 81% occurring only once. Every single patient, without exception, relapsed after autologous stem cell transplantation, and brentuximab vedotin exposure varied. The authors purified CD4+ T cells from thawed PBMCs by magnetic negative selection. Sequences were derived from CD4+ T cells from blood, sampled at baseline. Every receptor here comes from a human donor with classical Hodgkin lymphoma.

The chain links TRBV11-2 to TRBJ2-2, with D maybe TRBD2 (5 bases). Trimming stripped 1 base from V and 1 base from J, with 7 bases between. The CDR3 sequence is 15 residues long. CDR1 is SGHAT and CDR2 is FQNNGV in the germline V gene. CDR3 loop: CASSLARVNTGELFF. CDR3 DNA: TGTGCCAGCAGCTTAGCGCGGGTGAACACCGGGGAGCTGTTTTTT.

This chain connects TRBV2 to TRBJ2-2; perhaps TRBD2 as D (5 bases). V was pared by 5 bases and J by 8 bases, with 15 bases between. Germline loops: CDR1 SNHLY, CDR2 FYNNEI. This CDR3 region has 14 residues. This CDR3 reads CASSPIVRGGELFF. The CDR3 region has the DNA TGTGCCAGCAGTCCCATCGTTCGGGGAGGGGAGCTGTTTTTT.

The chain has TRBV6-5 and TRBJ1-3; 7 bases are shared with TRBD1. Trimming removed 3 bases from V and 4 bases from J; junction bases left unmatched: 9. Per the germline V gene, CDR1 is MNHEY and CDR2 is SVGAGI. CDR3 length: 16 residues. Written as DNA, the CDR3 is TGTGCCAGCAGTTATGGTTTAGGGGGCGCGGGAAACACCATATATTTT. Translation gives CASSYGLGGAGNTIYF.

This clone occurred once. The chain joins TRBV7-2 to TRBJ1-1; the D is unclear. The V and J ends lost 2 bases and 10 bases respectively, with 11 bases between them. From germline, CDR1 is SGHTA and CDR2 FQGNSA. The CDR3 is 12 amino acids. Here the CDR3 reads CASSLYTTRAFF. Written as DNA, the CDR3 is TGTGCCAGCAGCTTATATACCACGCGAGCTTTCTTT.

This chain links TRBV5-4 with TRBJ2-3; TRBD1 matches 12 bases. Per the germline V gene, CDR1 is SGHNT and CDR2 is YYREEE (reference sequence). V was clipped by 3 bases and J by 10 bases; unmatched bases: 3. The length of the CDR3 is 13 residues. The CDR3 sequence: CASSSWDRGPQYF. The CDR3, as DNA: TGTGCCAGCAGCTCTTGGGACAGGGGGCCGCAGTATTTT.

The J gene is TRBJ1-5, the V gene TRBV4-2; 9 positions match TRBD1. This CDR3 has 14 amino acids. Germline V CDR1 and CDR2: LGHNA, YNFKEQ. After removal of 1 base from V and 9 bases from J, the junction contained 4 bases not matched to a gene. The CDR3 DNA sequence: TGTGCCAGCAGCCAAGGACAGGGGGAAGCGCCCCAGCATTTT. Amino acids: CASSQGQGEAPQHF.

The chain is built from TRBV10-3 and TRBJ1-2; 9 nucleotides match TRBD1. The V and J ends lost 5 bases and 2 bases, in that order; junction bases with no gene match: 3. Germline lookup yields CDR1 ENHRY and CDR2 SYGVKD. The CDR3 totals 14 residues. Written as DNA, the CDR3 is TGTGCCATCAGTCTCACAGGGGGCAACTATGGCTACACCTTC. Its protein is CAISLTGGNYGYTF.

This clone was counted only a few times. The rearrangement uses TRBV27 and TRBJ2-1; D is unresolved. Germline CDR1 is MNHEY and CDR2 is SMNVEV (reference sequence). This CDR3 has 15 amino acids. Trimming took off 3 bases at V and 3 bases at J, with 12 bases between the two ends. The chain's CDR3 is CASSFRVGVYNEQFF. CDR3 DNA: TGTGCCAGCAGTTTTCGGGTAGGTGTCTACAATGAGCAGTTCTTC.

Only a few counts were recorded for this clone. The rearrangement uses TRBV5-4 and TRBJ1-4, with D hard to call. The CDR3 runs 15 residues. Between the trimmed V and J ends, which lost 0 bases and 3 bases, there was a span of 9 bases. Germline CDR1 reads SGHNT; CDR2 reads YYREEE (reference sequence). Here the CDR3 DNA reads TGTGCCAGCAGCTTGGTAGCCGGGGCTAATGAAAAACTGTTTTTT. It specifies CASSLVAGANEKLFF.

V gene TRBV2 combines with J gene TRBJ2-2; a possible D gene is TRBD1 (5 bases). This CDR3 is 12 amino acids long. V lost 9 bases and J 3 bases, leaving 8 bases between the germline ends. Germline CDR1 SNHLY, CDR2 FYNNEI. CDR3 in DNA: TGTGCCAGTAGGGGCGACACCGGGGAGCTGTTTTTT. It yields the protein CASRGDTGELFF. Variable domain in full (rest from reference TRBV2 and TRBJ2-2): EPEVTQTPSHQVTQMGQEVILRCVPISNHLYFYWYRQILGQKVEFLVSFYNNEISEKSEIFDDQFSVERPDGSNFTLKIRSTKLEDSAMYFCASRGDTGELFFGEGSRLTVL.

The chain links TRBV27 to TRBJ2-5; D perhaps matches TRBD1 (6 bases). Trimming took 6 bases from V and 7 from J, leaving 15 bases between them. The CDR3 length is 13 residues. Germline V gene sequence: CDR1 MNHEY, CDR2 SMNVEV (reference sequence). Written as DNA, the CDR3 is TGTGCCAGCAGCTTTACCGTAGGGGGGACCCAGTACTTC. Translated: CASSFTVGGTQYF.

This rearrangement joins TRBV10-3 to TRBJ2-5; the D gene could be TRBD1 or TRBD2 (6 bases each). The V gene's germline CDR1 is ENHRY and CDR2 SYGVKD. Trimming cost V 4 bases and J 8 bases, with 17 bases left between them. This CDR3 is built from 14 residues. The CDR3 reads CAISVGGSSGTQYF. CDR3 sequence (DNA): TGTGCCATCAGTGTGGGGGGCTCGAGTGGTACCCAGTACTTC.

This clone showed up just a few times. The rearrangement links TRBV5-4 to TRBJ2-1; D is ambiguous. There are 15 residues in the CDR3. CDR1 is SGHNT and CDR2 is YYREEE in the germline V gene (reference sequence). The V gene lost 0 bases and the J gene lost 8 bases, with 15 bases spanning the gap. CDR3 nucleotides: TGTGCCAGCAGCTTGGCTCGGCTCACTGGGGATGAGCAGTTCTTC. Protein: CASSLARLTGDEQFF.

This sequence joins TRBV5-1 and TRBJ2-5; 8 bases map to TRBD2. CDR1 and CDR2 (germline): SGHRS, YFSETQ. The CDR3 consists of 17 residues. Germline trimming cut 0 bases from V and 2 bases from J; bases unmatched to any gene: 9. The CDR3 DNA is TGCGCCAGCAGCTTGGCCGGTGCGGGGGGCCCTCAAGAGACCCAGTACTTC. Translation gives CASSLAGAGGPQETQYF.

The chain's CDR3 is CASRGVGEKLFF. The CDR3 DNA is TGTGCCAGCAGGGGGGTGGGAGAAAAACTGTTTTTT. The gene calls are TRBV11-3 and TRBJ1-4; TRBD1 might be the D (5 bases). The CDR3 loop spans 12 amino acids. V lost 6 bases to trimming and J lost 8 bases, with 10 bases between them. The V gene's germline CDR1 is SGHNT and CDR2 YENEEA.

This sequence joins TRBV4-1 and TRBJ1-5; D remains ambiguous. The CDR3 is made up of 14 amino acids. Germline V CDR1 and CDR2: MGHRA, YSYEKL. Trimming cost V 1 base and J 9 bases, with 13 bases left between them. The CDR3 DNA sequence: TGCGCCAGCAGCCAAGTGGGCAGAAAAGGGCCCCAGCATTTT. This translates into CASSQVGRKGPQHF.

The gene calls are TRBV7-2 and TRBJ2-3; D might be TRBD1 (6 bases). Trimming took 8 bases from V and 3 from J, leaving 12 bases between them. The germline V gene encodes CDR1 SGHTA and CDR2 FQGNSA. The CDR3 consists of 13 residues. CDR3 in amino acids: CASGTGWTDTQYF. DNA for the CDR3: TGTGCCAGCGGTACAGGGTGGACAGATACGCAGTATTTT.

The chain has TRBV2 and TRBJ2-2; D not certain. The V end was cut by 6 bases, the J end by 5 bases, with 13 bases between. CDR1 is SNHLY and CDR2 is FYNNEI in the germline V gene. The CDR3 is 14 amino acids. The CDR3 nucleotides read TGTGCCAGCAGGCCCTGGGGAACGACCGGGGAGCTGTTTTTT. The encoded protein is CASRPWGTTGELFF.

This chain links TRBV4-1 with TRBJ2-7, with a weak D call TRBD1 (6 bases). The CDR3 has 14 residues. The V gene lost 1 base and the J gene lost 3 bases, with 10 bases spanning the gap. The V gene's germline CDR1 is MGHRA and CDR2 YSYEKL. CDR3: CASSQATGHYEQYF. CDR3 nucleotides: TGCGCCAGCAGCCAAGCCACAGGGCACTACGAGCAGTACTTC.

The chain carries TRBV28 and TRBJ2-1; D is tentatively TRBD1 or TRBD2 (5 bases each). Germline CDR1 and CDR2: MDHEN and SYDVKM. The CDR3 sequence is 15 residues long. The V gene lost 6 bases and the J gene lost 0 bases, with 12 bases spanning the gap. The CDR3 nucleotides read TGTGCCAGCAGCTTCGCAGGGAGCTCCTACAATGAGCAGTTCTTC. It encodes CASSFAGSSYNEQFF.

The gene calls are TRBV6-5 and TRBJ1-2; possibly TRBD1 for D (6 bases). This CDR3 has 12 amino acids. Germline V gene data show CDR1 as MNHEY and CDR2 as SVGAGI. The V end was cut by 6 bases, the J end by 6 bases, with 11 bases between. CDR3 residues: CASRQGSHGYTF. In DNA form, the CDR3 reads TGTGCCAGCAGACAGGGTTCTCATGGCTACACCTTC.

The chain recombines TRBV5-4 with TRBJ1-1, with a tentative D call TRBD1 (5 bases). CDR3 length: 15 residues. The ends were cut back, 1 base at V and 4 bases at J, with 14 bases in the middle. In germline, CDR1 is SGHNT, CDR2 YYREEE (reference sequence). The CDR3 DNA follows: TGTGCCAGCAGCTTGATGGGCAGGGCGGGCACTGAAGCTTTCTTT. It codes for CASSLMGRAGTEAFF.

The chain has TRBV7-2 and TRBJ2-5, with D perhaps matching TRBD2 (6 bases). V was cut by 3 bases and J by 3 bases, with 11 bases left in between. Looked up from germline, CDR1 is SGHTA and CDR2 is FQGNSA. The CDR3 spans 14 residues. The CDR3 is CASSFGTGEETQYF. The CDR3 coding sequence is TGTGCCAGCAGCTTTGGGACGGGGGAAGAGACCCAGTACTTC.

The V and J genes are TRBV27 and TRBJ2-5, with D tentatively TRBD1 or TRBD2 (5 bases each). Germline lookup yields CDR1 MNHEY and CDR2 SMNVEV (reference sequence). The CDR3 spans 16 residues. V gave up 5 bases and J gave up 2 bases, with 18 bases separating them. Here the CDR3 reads CASSPRGTLLQETQYF. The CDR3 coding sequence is TGTGCCAGCAGTCCCCGGGGCACCTTGTTACAAGAGACCCAGTACTTC.

The CDR3 nucleotides read TGTGCCAGCAGCTCCTCCATAGAGACCCAGTACTTC. Encoded protein: CASSSSIETQYF. The V gene is TRBV7-9, the J gene TRBJ2-5, with D unresolved. Per germline, CDR1 SEHNR and CDR2 FQNEAQ (reference sequence). The CDR3 has 12 residues. V lost 4 bases, J lost 4 bases, and 7 bases lay in between.

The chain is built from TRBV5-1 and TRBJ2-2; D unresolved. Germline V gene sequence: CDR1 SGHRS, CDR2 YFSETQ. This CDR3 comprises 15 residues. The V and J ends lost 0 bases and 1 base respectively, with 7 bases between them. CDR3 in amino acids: CASSLERLNTGELFF. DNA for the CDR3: TGCGCCAGCAGCTTGGAACGGCTGAACACCGGGGAGCTGTTTTTT.